Sequencing of this T cell receptor beta chain was carried out in a study of shared clonotypes between healthy human individuals. Deep was the level at which the assay was run. The protocol was immunoSEQ multiplex PCR, while the TCRdb copy is restricted to in-frame clones and leaves out a portion. This table holds around 700,000 clones, 92% found once. With respect to this clone: The antigen is unknown.

CDR1 is ENHRY, CDR2 SYGVKD, per germline. The CDR3 loop spans 14 amino acids. V gave up 6 bases and J gave up 1 base, with 12 bases separating them. Cells designated naive CD8 were CD45RO-negative and were positively selected for CCR7, with terminally differentiated effector memory CD45RA+ cells excluded. General observations from the study: Among donors, clonotype sharing was expected to be affected by sequencing depth. Among non-shared clonotypes, generation probabilities were lower than among those shared by all four donors.

The chain uses TRBV10-3 and TRBJ2-5; no reliable D call. Sequencing was done on a sample of naive CD8+ T cells sorted from blood. The receptor was derived from a man between 25 and 39 years old in good health. CDR3 DNA sequence: TGTGCCATCAGGGCAGGACCCCCCCAAGAGACCCAGTACTTC. It codes for CAIRAGPPQETQYF.